The 10 T cell receptor beta chains below were found in one sample sequenced in a study of cytotoxic CD8 clonotypes in ibrutinib-treated CLL (dated by TCRdb to about 2021). Library method: the immunoSEQ multiplex PCR assay. The table was pulled from immuneACCESS by TCRdb, which kept in-frame rearrangements only. Such tables lose some clones; where checked, under half of the loss comes from unresolved V genes, and the rest has no known cause. Within this sample are 150,000 to 200,000 clones, with less than 85% of them counted one time only. About 4.5% of the sample is in the top ten clones. The sample's time point label is to be understood as: roughly 23 months on ibrutinib. The sequencing here drew on PBMCs, taken after 24 months of ibrutinib treatment. The receptors derive from a human donor with chronic lymphocytic leukemia.

The J gene is TRBJ1-3, the V gene TRBV27; perhaps TRBD1 as D (5 bases). This CDR3 is 16 amino acids long. V was cut by 6 bases and J by 4 bases, with 19 bases left in between. Germline V gene data show CDR1 as MNHEY and CDR2 as SMNVEV (reference sequence). The CDR3 region has the DNA TGTGCCAGCAGACCAGGGACGGGGGGTTTCGGAAACACCATATATTTT. It codes for CASRPGTGGFGNTIYF.

V usage is TRBV9 and J usage is TRBJ2-2; 8 bases map to TRBD2. The CDR3 sequence is 16 residues long. The germline gives CDR1 SGDLS, CDR2 YYNGEE. V lost 4 bases to trimming and J lost 3 bases; unmatched junction nucleotides: 8. The CDR3 sequence is CASSPQWTSYTGELFF. The CDR3 DNA sequence: TGTGCCAGCAGCCCTCAGTGGACTAGCTACACCGGGGAGCTGTTTTTT.

The rearrangement uses TRBV7-2 and TRBJ2-7; no clear D gene. The ends were cut back, 5 bases at V and 4 bases at J, with 9 bases in the middle. The V gene's germline CDR1 is SGHTA and CDR2 FQGNSA. The CDR3 spans 12 residues. This chain's CDR3 is CASSPQVYEQYF. In DNA form, the CDR3 reads TGTGCCAGCAGCCCCCAGGTTTACGAGCAGTACTTC.

DNA of the CDR3: TGTGCCAGCACCCCGAGGGTGAGCTCCTACGAGCAGTACTTC. This gives the protein CASTPRVSSYEQYF. The chain recombines TRBV28 with TRBJ2-7, with TRBD2 as a possible D gene (5 bases). CDR3 length: 14 residues. Per germline, CDR1 MDHEN and CDR2 SYDVKM. V was clipped by 7 bases and J by 0 bases, with 13 bases between them. The whole variable domain, filled in from reference TRBV28 and TRBJ2-7, reads DVKVTQSSRYLVKRTGEKVFLECVQDMDHENMFWYRQDPGLGLRLIYFSYDVKMKEKGDIPEGYSVSREKKERFSLILESASTNQTSMYLCASTPRVSSYEQYFGPGTRLTVT.

This clone appeared a few times. Other DNA variants within this sample encode the same CDR3. V is TRBV5-1 and J is TRBJ1-4; D perhaps matches TRBD1 (5 bases). Trimming stripped 4 bases from V and 0 bases from J, with 10 bases between. Per the germline V gene, CDR1 is SGHRS and CDR2 is YFSETQ. This CDR3 contains 15 residues. This CDR3 is CASSPGSSTNEKLFF. As DNA, the CDR3 is TGCGCCAGCAGCCCAGGGAGTTCAACTAATGAAAAACTGTTTTTT.

V usage is TRBV6-6 and J usage is TRBJ1-2; D remains unclear. V was shortened by 6 bases and J by 0 bases, with 8 bases between the two germline ends. CDR1 and CDR2 from the germline V gene are MNHNY and SVGAGI (reference sequence). The length of the CDR3 is 13 residues. The CDR3 here is CASSRQANYGYTF. The CDR3 DNA follows: TGTGCCAGCAGCCGACAAGCTAACTATGGCTACACCTTC.

V usage is TRBV5-5 and J usage is TRBJ2-3, with D unresolved. The length of the CDR3 is 14 residues. Germline values: CDR1 SGHKS, CDR2 YYEKEE (reference sequence). Trimming pared 2 bases from V and 8 bases from J, leaving 15 bases between. CDR3 DNA: TGTGCCAGCAGCTTCCGCCCTGCCCAAGGTACGCAGTATTTT. It yields the protein CASSFRPAQGTQYF. The full variable domain, its missing parts supplied by reference TRBV5-5 and TRBJ2-3, is DAGVTQSPTHLIKTRGQQVTLRCSPISGHKSVSWYQQVLGQGPQFIFQYYEKEERGRGNFPDRFSARQFPNYSSELNVNALLLGDSALYLCASSFRPAQGTQYFGPGTRLTVL.

V is TRBV30 and J is TRBJ1-2; D is perhaps TRBD1 (5 bases). The germline gives CDR1 GTSNPN, CDR2 SVGIG (reference sequence). V gave up 1 base and J gave up 0 bases, with 21 bases separating them. The CDR3 spans 18 residues. The CDR3 protein is CAWSDRLGGSLANYGYTF. The CDR3 DNA reads as TGTGCCTGGAGTGACCGCCTTGGGGGTTCCCTAGCTAACTATGGCTACACCTTC. The variable domain in full, completed from reference TRBV30 and TRBJ1-2, reads SQTIHQWPATLVQPVGSPLSLECTVEGTSNPNLYWYRQAAGRGLQLLFYSVGIGQISSEVPQNLSASRPQDRQFILSSKKLLLSDSGFYLCAWSDRLGGSLANYGYTFGSGTRLTVV.

The rearrangement links TRBV4-1 to TRBJ1-1, with D uncertain. CDR3 size: 15 residues. V was shortened by 1 base and J by 7 bases, with 16 bases between the two germline ends. Germline CDR1 reads MGHRA; CDR2 reads YSYEKL. The CDR3 loop is CASSQAGGRRNEAFF. The DNA of the CDR3 is TGCGCCAGCAGCCAAGCAGGCGGCAGGCGGAATGAAGCTTTCTTT.

This sequence joins TRBV7-9 and TRBJ2-7; 13 bases fit TRBD2. V shed 5 bases, J shed 4 bases, and the junction held 5 bases outside the gene matches. This CDR3 is built from 15 residues. Germline V CDR1 and CDR2: SEHNR, FQNEAQ (reference sequence). CDR3 sequence: CASSPRLAGGYEQYF. CDR3 nucleotides: TGTGCCAGCAGCCCGAGACTAGCGGGAGGTTACGAGCAGTACTTC.